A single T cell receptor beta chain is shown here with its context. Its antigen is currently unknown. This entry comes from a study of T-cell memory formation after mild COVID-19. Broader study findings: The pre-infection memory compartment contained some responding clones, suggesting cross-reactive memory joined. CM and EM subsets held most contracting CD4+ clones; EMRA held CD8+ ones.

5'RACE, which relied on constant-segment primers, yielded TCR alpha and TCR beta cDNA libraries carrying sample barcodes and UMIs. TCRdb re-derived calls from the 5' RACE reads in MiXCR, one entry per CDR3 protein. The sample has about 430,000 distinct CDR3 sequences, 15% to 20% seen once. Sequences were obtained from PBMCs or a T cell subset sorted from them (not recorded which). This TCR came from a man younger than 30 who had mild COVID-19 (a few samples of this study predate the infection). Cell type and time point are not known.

CDR3 nucleotides: TGCAGTGCTAGAGCGAGCGGGGGGCCCTCCTACAATGAGCAGTTCTTC. Translating gives CSARASGGPSYNEQFF. The chain employs TRBV20-1 and TRBJ2-1; 9 bases match TRBD2. The CDR3 consists of 16 residues. V was pared by 1 base and J by 0 bases, with 4 bases of the junction left unmatched. CDR1 is DFQATT and CDR2 is SNEGSKA in the germline V gene (reference sequence).